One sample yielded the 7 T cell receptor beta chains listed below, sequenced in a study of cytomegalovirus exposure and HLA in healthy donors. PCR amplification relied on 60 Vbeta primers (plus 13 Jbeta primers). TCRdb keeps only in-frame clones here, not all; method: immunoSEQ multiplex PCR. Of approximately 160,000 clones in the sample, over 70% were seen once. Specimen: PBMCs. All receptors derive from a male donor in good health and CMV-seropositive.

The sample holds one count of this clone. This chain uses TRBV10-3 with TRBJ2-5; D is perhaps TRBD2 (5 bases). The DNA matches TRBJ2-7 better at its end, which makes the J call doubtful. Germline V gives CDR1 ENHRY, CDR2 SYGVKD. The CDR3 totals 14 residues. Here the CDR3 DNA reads TGTGCCATCGAGGGAGCAGGCAACCCCTACGAGCAGTACTTC. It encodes CAIEGAGNPYEQYF.

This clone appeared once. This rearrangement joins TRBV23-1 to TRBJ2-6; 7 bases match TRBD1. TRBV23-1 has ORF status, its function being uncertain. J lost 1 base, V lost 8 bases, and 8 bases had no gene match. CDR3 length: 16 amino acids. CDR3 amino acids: CASHRDRESGANVLTF. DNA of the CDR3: TGCGCCAGCCACCGGGACAGAGAGTCTGGGGCCAACGTCCTGACTTTC.

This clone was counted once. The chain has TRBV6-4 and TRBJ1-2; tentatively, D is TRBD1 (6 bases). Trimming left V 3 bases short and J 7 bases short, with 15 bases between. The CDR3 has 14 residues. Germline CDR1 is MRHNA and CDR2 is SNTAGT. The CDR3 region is CASSEGGASGGYTF. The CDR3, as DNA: TGTGCCAGCAGTGAAGGGGGAGCTTCGGGTGGCTACACCTTC.

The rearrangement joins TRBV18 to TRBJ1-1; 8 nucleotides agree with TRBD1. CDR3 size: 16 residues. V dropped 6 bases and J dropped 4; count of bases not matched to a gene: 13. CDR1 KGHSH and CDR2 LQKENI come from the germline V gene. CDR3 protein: CASSRGAGGAGTEAFF. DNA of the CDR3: TGTGCCAGCTCTCGGGGGGCAGGGGGCGCAGGCACTGAAGCTTTCTTT.

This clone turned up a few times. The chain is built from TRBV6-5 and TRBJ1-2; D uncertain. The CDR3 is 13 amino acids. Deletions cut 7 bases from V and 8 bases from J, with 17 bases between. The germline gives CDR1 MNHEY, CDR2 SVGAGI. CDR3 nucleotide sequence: TGTGCCAGCAAAGGAGGAGATTCGGGAGGCTACACCTTC. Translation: CASKGGDSGGYTF.

The CDR3 region has the DNA TGTGCCTGGAGTGTCATTAGGGAGTTCTCACCCCTCCACTTT. This gives the protein CAWSVIREFSPLHF. This chain connects TRBV30 to TRBJ1-6; D not resolved. The CDR3 has 14 residues. The germline V gene encodes CDR1 GTSNPN and CDR2 SVGIG (reference sequence). Trimming took off 0 bases at V and 10 bases at J, with 13 bases between the two ends.

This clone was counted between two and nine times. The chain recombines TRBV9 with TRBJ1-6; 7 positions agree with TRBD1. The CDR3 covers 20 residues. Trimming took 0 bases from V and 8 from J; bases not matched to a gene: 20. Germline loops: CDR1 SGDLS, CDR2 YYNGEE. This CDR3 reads CASSVGDSLRTGRMDSPLHF. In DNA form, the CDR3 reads TGTGCCAGCAGCGTAGGGGACTCTCTCCGGACAGGCCGAATGGATTCACCCCTCCACTTT.